This T cell receptor beta chain was documented in a study of T cell responses to AZD1222 COVID-19 vaccine. Points from the study as a whole: CD4 TCRs linked to vaccination spanned spike, dominating at 160-218 and 743-854.

Germline CDR1 and CDR2: SNHLY and FYNNEI. The V gene end was trimmed by 5 bases and the J gene end by 7 bases; junction bases not matched to a gene: 10. This CDR3 is built from 15 residues. Clones were read by immunoSEQ multiplex PCR, and TCRdb kept only the in-frame ones, dropping some. The sample consists of over 150,000 clones, around 89% of them appearing once. Worth noting for this clone: Its matching antigen is unknown.

This clonotype was sampled from an adult in good health. Material: peripheral blood, obtained on day 0 of AZD1222 vaccination. The genes are TRBV2 and TRBJ1-2, with TRBD1 matching 10 bases. The CDR3 here is CASSQQGQGRGGYTF. The CDR3 bases are TGTGCCAGCAGTCAACAGGGACAGGGGAGAGGTGGCTACACCTTC.